The rows below give T cell receptor beta chains drawn from one sample of a study of blood T cell repertoires in COVID-19. Using immunoSEQ multiplex PCR, the repertoire was profiled, and TCRdb retains in-frame clones only, with some absent. The sample has approximately 190,000 clones, roughly 82% seen once; the top ten hold 4.5% to 5.5%. The sample consisted of peripheral blood. These receptors were collected from a woman in her twenties or thirties with acute or convalescent COVID-19. CDR3s include the opening cysteine and the closing phenylalanine or tryptophan. The order of the fields is V gene, D gene, J gene, clone size, CDR3 protein, CDR3 DNA. D genes are given only for firm matches. A clone size is listed for some rows: how often the clone was seen (once, few, many), or a class if it is expanded.

TRBV30	TRBD1	TRBJ2-7	.	CAWRRTGGPYEQYF	TGTGCCTGGAGACGGACAGGGGGGCCCTACGAGCAGTACTTC
TRBV7-3	.	TRBJ1-2	.	CASSPRREDYGYTF	TGTGCCAGCAGCCCCCGGCGGGAGGACTATGGCTACACCTTC
TRBV28	.	TRBJ2-7	.	CASSLYPPGSAYEQYF	TGTGCCAGCAGTTTATACCCTCCAGGTTCTGCCTACGAGCAGTACTTC
TRBV5-4	.	TRBJ2-3	.	CASSLDTGTDTQYF	TGTGCCAGCAGCTTAGATACAGGGACAGATACGCAGTATTTT
TRBV6-1	.	TRBJ1-5	few	CASSIVLPSGQPQHF	TGTGCCAGCAGTATCGTCCTCCCGTCCGGTCAGCCCCAGCATTTT
TRBV5-1	.	TRBJ2-3	.	CASSLTSYTDTQYF	TGCGCCAGCAGCCTAACTAGCTACACAGATACGCAGTATTTT
TRBV9	TRBD2	TRBJ2-3	.	CASVRLAADTQYF	TGTGCCAGCGTTAGACTAGCGGCAGATACGCAGTATTTT
TRBV2	TRBD1	TRBJ2-2	.	CASSENPRTGTTGELFF	TGTGCCAGCAGTGAAAACCCCCGGACAGGGACAACCGGGGAGCTGTTTTTT
TRBV30	TRBD1	TRBJ1-5	.	CAWSVSAGGNNQPQHF	TGTGCCTGGAGTGTAAGTGCAGGGGGCAACAATCAGCCCCAGCATTTT
TRBV30	.	TRBJ1-2	once	CAWSVMGIPGWGYTF	TGTGCCTGGAGTGTTATGGGGATTCCGGGATGGGGCTACACCTTC
TRBV5-4	.	TRBJ1-2	.	CASSGETGYTF	TGTGCCAGCAGCGGAGAAACGGGCTACACCTTC
TRBV19	TRBD2	TRBJ2-1	.	CASRWLTSGENEQFF	TGTGCCAGTAGATGGCTGACTAGCGGGGAGAATGAGCAGTTCTTC
TRBV27	.	TRBJ2-7	.	CASSRQLVSDKQYF	TGTGCCAGCAGTCGACAGTTGGTGTCGGACAAGCAGTACTTC
TRBV28	.	TRBJ1-2	.	CASRTLQGRGYTF	TGTGCCAGCAGAACCTTACAGGGACGAGGCTACACCTTC
TRBV1	.	TRBJ2-3	.	CTSSPPPDKYF	TGCACCAGCAGCCCTCCGCCGGACAAGTATTTT
TRBV5-4	.	TRBJ2-2	.	CASSPMNTGELFF	TGTGCCAGCAGCCCCATGAACACCGGGGAGCTGTTTTTT
TRBV2	.	TRBJ1-5	.	CASSERSADFNQPQHF	TGTGCCAGCAGTGAAAGGAGTGCGGATTTCAATCAGCCCCAGCATTTT
TRBV4-3	.	TRBJ2-7	.	CASSQAGRGLSYEQYF	TGCGCCAGCAGCCAAGCCGGCCGGGGACTCTCCTACGAGCAGTACTTC
TRBV2	.	TRBJ1-5	.	CASSSEGSDQPQHF	TGTGCCAGCAGCTCAGAGGGTTCAGATCAGCCCCAGCATTTT
TRBV10-3	TRBD2	TRBJ2-5	.	CAISGPPGGAGETQYF	TGTGCCATCAGTGGCCCACCCGGGGGGGCAGGTGAGACCCAGTACTTC
TRBV11-2	TRBD1	TRBJ2-2	.	CASSTGVNTGELFF	TGTGCCAGCAGCACAGGGGTAAACACCGGGGAGCTGTTTTTT
TRBV11-3	TRBD2	TRBJ2-1	.	CASSPRTSGRAGEQFF	TGTGCCAGCAGCCCGCGGACTAGCGGGAGAGCTGGTGAGCAGTTCTTC
TRBV14	.	TRBJ1-2	.	CASSQGTFGTTNYGYTF	TGTGCCAGCAGCCAAGGTACCTTTGGGACAACTAACTATGGCTACACCTTC
TRBV28	TRBD2	TRBJ2-7	.	CASSFRLLWASGPTYEQYF	TGTGCCAGCAGTTTCCGACTCCTTTGGGCTAGCGGGCCGACCTACGAGCAGTACTTC
TRBV9	TRBD2	TRBJ2-3	.	CASSVGSGSVADTQYF	TGTGCCAGCAGCGTAGGGAGCGGGAGTGTCGCAGATACGCAGTATTTT